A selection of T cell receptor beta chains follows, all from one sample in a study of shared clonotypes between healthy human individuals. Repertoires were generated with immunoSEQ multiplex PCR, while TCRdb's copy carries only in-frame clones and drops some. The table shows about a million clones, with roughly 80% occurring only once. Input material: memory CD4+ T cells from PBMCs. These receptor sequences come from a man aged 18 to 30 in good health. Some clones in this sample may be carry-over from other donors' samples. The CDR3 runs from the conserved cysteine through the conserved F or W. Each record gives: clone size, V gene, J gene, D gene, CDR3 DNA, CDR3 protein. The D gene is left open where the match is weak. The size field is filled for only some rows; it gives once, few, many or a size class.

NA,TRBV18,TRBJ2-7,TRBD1,TGTGCCAGCTCACCCCAGGGGGCGGCCTTATACGAGCAGTACTTC,CASSPQGAALYEQYF
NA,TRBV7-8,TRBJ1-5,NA,TGTGCCAGCAGCTTAGCGGCGTCGGAACAGCCCCAGCATTTT,CASSLAASEQPQHF
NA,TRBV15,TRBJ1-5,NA,TGTGCCACCAGCAGAGAAAGGGTTTATCAGCCCCAGCATTTT,CATSRERVYQPQHF
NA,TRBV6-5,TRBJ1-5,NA,TGTGCCAGCAGTTCACGCGCCACAGGGAATCAGCCCCAGCATTTT,CASSSRATGNQPQHF
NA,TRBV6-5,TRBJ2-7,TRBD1,TGTGCCAGCAGTTACGTCGGGACAGGGGGGTCCGAGCAGTACTTC,CASSYVGTGGSEQYF
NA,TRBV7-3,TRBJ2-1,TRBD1,TGTGCCAGCAGCCTCGGGACAGCTACTTACAATGAGCAGTTCTTC,CASSLGTATYNEQFF
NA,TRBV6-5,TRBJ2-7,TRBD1,TGTGCCAGCAGGCCGCCCCGACAGGGCGGCGAGCAGTACTTC,CASRPPRQGGEQYF
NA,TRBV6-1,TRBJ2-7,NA,TGTGCCAGCAGTGGTGGACTCAGAACCTACGAGCAGTACTTC,CASSGGLRTYEQYF
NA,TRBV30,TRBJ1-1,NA,TGTGCCTGGAGTTATACAGGTAGAGCTTTCTTT,CAWSYTGRAFF
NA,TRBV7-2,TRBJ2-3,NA,TGTGCCAGCAGCTTTTGGTATACGCAGTATTTT,CASSFWYTQYF
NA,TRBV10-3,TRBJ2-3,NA,TGTGCCATCAGTGGTTCCCCAGGACTGCCAGTTGGGGGCACAGATACGCAGTATTTT,CAISGSPGLPVGGTDTQYF
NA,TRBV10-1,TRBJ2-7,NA,TGCGCCAGCAGTGAGTCGGGCAGGGCCGAGCAGTACTTC,CASSESGRAEQYF
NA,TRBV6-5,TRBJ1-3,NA,TGTGCCAGCCGCCGGGCGCCAAACTCTGGAAACACCATATATTTT,CASRRAPNSGNTIYF
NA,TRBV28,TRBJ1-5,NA,TGTGCCAGCAGTTTACCAGGGCAGTTAGGCAATCAGCCCCAGCATTTT,CASSLPGQLGNQPQHF
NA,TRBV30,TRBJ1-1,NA,TGTGCCTGGAGTGTACATGGGGGTAGGGGAGAAGCTTTCTTT,CAWSVHGGRGEAFF
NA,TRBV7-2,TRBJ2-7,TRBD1,TGTGCCAGCAGCTTAAGTATCCCGGCCTTTCCGGGACAGTCCTACGAGCAGTACTTC,CASSLSIPAFPGQSYEQYF
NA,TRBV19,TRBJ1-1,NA,TGTGCCAGTAGTATCGGGGGGGCCCCAACTGAAGCTTTCTTT,CASSIGGAPTEAFF
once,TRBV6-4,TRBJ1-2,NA,TGTGCCAGCATGGCCGGGTTCGCCTATGGCTACACCTTC,CASMAGFAYGYTF
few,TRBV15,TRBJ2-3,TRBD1,TGTGCCACCAGCATGGGACAGGGTCAGCGGAGCACAGATACGCAGTATTTT,CATSMGQGQRSTDTQYF
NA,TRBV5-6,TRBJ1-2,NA,TGTGCCAGCTCCTGGGAATCCAACTATGGCTACACCTTC,CASSWESNYGYTF
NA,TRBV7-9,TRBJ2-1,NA,TGTGCCAGCAGCTTAGTCTCCTACAATGAGCAGTTCTTC,CASSLVSYNEQFF
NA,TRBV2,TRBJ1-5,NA,TGTGCCAGCAGCTCCCTTGGGCAGCCCCAGCATTTT,CASSSLGQPQHF
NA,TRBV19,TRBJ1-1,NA,TGTGCCAGTAGCCCCCCCGAGGGACGAAGGGAAGCTTTCTTT,CASSPPEGRREAFF
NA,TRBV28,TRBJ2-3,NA,TGTGCCAGCAGTTTTGCGGGTTCTAGCACAGATACGCAGTATTTT,CASSFAGSSTDTQYF
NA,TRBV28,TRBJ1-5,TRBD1,TGTGCCAGCAGTGAACAGGGGGCTACGATGGGTGGCAATCAGCCCCAGCATTTT,CASSEQGATMGGNQPQHF
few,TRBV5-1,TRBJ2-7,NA,TGCGCCAGCAGCTTGGAAGGTTGGACCGACGAGCAGTACTTC,CASSLEGWTDEQYF
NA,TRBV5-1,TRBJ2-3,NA,TGCGCCAGCAGCTTGAGGGCCAGGGGCACAGATACGCAGTATTTT,CASSLRARGTDTQYF
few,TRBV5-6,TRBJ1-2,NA,TGTGCCAGCAGCATCATCCGGACGGACTATGGCTACACCTTC,CASSIIRTDYGYTF
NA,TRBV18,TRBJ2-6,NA,TGTGCCAGCTCACCATCACTGGGCAGGGTTGGCAACGTCCTGACTTTC,CASSPSLGRVGNVLTF
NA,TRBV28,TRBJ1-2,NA,TGTGCCAGCAGCTTAATGGGGGGGGACTATGGCTACACCTTC,CASSLMGGDYGYTF
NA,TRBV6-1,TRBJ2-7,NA,TGTGCCAGCAGTGACCCCGGGGTGGAGGCTTATTGGAGCTCCTACGAGCAGTACTTC,CASSDPGVEAYWSSYEQYF
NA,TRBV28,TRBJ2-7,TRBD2,TGTGCCAGCAGTTCCCTTGCGGGGGGCCCGATCTACGAGCAGTACTTC,CASSSLAGGPIYEQYF
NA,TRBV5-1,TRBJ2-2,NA,TGCGCCAGCAGCTTGGGGTGGACCAATCCGAACACCGGGGAGCTGTTTTTT,CASSLGWTNPNTGELFF
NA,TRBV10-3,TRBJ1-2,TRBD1,TGTGCCATCAGAAGGACAGGGGGCTTTGGCTACACCTTC,CAIRRTGGFGYTF
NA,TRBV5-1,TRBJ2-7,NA,TGCGCCAGCAGCTTGGACTCAGGGAAGGTCTCCTACGAGCAGTACTTC,CASSLDSGKVSYEQYF
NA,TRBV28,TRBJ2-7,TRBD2,TGTGCCAGCAGTCGGACTAGCGGGACCTACGAGCAGTACTTC,CASSRTSGTYEQYF
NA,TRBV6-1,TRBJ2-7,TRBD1,TGTGCCAGCAGTGAGAGCGGGACAGGGGGTAACGAGCAGTACTTC,CASSESGTGGNEQYF
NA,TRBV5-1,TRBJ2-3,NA,TGCGCCAGCAGCTTGGAGGGCAGGGTAGCCACAGATACGCAGTATTTT,CASSLEGRVATDTQYF
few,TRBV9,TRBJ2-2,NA,TGTGCCAGCAGCGTAGGGACAGATGCGAACACCGGGGAGCTGTTTTTT,CASSVGTDANTGELFF
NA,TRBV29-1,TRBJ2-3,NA,TGCAGCGTTGAGTCGGCCATTGGCGTGACGCAGTATTTT,CSVESAIGVTQYF
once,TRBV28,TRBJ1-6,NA,TGTGCCAGCAGTTTGGCAGGGGCTAATTCACCCCTCCACTTT,CASSLAGANSPLHF
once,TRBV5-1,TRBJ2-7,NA,TGCGCCAGCAGCACGACAGTAGCCTACGAGCAGTACTTC,CASSTTVAYEQYF
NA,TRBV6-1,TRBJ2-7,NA,TGTGCCAGCAGACTAGGACAGTCCTCCTACGAGCAGTACTTC,CASRLGQSSYEQYF
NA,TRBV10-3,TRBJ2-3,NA,TGTGCCATCAGTGAGTCTGGGAGTGTTACGCAGTATTTT,CAISESGSVTQYF
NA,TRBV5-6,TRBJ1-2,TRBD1,TGTGCCAGCAGCTCCAGGGACAGTCTCCGTGGCTACACCTTC,CASSSRDSLRGYTF
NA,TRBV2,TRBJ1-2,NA,TGTGCCAGTAACAGGGACCTGGGAGGCTACACCTTC,CASNRDLGGYTF
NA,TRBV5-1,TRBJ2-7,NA,TGCGCCAGCAGCTTGGGGATCTCCCTCCCCTACGAGCAGTACTTC,CASSLGISLPYEQYF
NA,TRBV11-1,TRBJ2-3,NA,TGTGCCAGCAGCGTAAGTGATACGCAGTATTTT,CASSVSDTQYF
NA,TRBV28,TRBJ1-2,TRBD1,TGTGCCAGCAGACACGGGACAGTAAACTATGGCTACACCTTC,CASRHGTVNYGYTF
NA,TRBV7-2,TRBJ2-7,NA,TGTGCCAGCAGCTTAAGGAGTCGCGACGAGCAGTACTTC,CASSLRSRDEQYF
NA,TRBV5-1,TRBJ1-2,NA,TGCGCCAGCAGCTTGAGTACGAGCAACTATGGCTACACCTTC,CASSLSTSNYGYTF
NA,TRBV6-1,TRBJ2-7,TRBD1,TGTGCCAGCAGTGAAATAGGGGGCACGCTCTCGGGGGAGCAGTACTTC,CASSEIGGTLSGEQYF
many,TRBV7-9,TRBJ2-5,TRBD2,TGTGCCAGCACCGCTAGCGGACAAGAGACCCAGTACTTC,CASTASGQETQYF